Shown below are 4 T cell receptor beta chains from a single sample sequenced in a study of T cell responses to AZD1222 COVID-19 vaccine. The table came from immunoSEQ multiplex PCR; TCRdb's copy has only in-frame clones and leaves some out. The top ten clones hold over 1.5% of a sample with 110,000 to 150,000 clones, just under 95% of them seen once. The sample here was peripheral blood, taken on day 0 of AZD1222 vaccination. The receptors were gathered from an adult in good health.

This clone was detected once. The chain combines TRBV10-2 with TRBJ1-1; D gene unclear. V was cut by 6 bases and J by 4 bases, with 15 bases left in between. The CDR3 covers 14 residues. Germline CDR1 WSHSY, CDR2 SAAADI. CDR3 sequence reads: CASSQNHPGTEAFF. The CDR3 DNA reads as TGCGCCAGCAGCCAAAACCATCCGGGCACTGAAGCTTTCTTT.

The CDR3 reads CASRSPRGHRLTTNEKLFF. For the CDR3, the DNA is TGTGCCAGTAGGTCGCCCAGGGGGCATCGGCTAACAACTAATGAAAAACTGTTTTTT. This sequence joins TRBV19 and TRBJ1-4; TRBD1 matches 8 bases. In germline, CDR1 is LNHDA, CDR2 SQIVND (reference sequence). Trimming at V came to 6 bases and at J to 0 bases, leaving 15 bases not matched to a gene. The CDR3 is 19 amino acids.

This sequence joins TRBV5-1 and TRBJ2-7; 12 bases are a match to TRBD2. The CDR3 contains 14 residues. Germline lookup yields CDR1 SGHRS and CDR2 YFSETQ. The junction had 3 bases not matched to a gene; V was cut back by 3 bases and J by 5 bases. This chain's CDR3 is CASSSRTSGNEQYF. CDR3 DNA sequence: TGCGCCAGCAGCTCCCGGACTAGCGGGAACGAGCAGTACTTC.

This rearrangement joins TRBV2 to TRBJ1-1; the D is unclear. The CDR3 has 13 residues. The germline gives CDR1 SNHLY, CDR2 FYNNEI. V lost 4 bases and J lost 1, with 7 bases in between. Here the CDR3 reads CASSVSENTEAFF. The CDR3 region has the DNA TGTGCCAGCAGTGTGTCAGAGAACACTGAAGCTTTCTTT.